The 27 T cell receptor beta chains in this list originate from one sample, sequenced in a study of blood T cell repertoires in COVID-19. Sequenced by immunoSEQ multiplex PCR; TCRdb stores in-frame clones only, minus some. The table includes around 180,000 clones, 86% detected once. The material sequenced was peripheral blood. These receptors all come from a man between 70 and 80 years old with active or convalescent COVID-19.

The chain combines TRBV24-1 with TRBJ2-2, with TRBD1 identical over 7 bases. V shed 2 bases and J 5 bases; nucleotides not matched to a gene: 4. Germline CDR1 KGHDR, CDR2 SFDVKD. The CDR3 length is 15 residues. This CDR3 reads CATSDSTGATGELFF. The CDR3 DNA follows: TGTGCCACCAGTGATTCTACAGGGGCGACCGGGGAGCTGTTTTTT.

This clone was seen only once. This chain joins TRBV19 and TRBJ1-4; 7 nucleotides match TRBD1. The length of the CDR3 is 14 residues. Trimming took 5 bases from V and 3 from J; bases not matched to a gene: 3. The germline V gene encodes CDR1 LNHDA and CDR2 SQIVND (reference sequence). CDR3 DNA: TGTGCCAGTAGTGTCGACAGGGCTAATGAAAAACTGTTTTTT. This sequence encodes CASSVDRANEKLFF.

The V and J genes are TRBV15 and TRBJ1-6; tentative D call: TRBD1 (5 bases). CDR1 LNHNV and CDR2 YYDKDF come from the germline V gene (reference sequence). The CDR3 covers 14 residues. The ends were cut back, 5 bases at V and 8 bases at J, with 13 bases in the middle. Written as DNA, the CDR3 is TGTGCCACCAGCTCCCCTCAGGGCCATTCACCCCTCCACTTT. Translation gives CATSSPQGHSPLHF. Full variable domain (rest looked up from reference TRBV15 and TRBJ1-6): DAMVIQNPRYQVTQFGKPVTLSCSQTLNHNVMYWYQQKSSQAPKLLFHYYDKDFNNEADTPDNFQSRRPNTSFCFLDIRSPGLGDTAMYLCATSSPQGHSPLHFGNGTRLTVT.

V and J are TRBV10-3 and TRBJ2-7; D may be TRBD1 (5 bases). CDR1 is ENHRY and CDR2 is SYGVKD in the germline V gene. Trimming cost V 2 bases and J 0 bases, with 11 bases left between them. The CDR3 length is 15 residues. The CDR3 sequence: CAISEGASYSYEQYF. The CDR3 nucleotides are TGTGCCATCAGTGAGGGGGCCTCCTACTCCTACGAGCAGTACTTC.

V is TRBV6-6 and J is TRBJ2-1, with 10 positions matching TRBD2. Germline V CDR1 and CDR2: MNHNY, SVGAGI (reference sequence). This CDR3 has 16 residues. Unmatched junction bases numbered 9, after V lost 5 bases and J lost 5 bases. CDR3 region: CASSHLLAGSHNEQFF. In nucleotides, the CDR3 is TGTGCCAGCAGTCACCTACTAGCGGGGAGCCACAATGAGCAGTTCTTC.

CDR3 nucleotide sequence: TGTGCCATCAGCTACGGACAGGGGGCGAATGAGCAGTTCTTC. It encodes CAISYGQGANEQFF. V usage is TRBV10-3 and J usage is TRBJ2-1; 11 bases map to TRBD1. The CDR3 is made up of 14 amino acids. The V gene end was trimmed by 6 bases and the J gene end by 7 bases; junction bases not matched to a gene: 5. Germline CDR1 ENHRY, CDR2 SYGVKD.

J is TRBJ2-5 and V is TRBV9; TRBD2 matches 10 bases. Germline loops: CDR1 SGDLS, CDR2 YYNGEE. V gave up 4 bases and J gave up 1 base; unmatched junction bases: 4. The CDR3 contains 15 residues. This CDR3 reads CASSTGTSVQETQYF. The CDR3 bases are TGTGCCAGCAGCACAGGGACTAGCGTCCAAGAGACCCAGTACTTC.

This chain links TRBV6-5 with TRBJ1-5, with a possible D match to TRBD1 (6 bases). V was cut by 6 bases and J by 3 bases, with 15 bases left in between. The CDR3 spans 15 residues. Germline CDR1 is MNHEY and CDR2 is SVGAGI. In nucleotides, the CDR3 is TGTGCCAGCAGGCCGACAGGTACCGTCAATCAGCCCCAGCATTTT. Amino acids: CASRPTGTVNQPQHF.

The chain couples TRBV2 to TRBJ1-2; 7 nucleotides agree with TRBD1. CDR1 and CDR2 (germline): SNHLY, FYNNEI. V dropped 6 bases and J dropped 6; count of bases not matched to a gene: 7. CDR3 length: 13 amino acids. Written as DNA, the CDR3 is TGTGCCAGCAGCCCAACAGGGGTAGATGGCTACACCTTC. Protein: CASSPTGVDGYTF.

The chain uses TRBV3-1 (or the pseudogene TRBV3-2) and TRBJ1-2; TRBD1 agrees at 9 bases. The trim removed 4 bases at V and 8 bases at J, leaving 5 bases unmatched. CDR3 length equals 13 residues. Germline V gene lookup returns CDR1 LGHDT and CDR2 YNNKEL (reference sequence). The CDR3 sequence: CASSPRTGEGYTF. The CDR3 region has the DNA TGTGCCAGCAGCCCCCGGACAGGGGAAGGCTACACCTTC.

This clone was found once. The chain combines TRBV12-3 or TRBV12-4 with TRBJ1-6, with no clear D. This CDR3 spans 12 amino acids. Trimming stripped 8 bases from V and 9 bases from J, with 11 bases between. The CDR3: CASELDGSPLHF. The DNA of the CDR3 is TGTGCCAGCGAGTTAGATGGTTCACCCCTCCACTTT.

In DNA form, the CDR3 reads TGTGCCAGCAGCGCCCGGACAGGCGTGAACACTGAAGCTTTCTTT. It codes for CASSARTGVNTEAFF. V is TRBV9 and J is TRBJ1-1; 7 nucleotides match TRBD1. CDR1 SGDLS and CDR2 YYNGEE come from the germline V gene. There are 15 residues in the CDR3. The V segment lost 3 bases and the J segment 0 bases; nucleotides outside the gene matches: 5.

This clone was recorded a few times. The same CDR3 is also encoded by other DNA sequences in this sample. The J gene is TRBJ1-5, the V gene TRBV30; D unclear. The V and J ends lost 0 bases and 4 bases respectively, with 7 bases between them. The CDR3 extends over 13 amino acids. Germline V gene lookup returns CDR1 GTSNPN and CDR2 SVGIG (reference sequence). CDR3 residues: CAWSVRGNQPQHF. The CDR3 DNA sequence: TGTGCCTGGAGTGTACGAGGGAATCAGCCCCAGCATTTT. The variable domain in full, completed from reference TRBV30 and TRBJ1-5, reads SQTIHQWPATLVQPVGSPLSLECTVEGTSNPNLYWYRQAAGRGLQLLFYSVGIGQISSEVPQNLSASRPQDRQFILSSKKLLLSDSGFYLCAWSVRGNQPQHFGDGTRLSIL.

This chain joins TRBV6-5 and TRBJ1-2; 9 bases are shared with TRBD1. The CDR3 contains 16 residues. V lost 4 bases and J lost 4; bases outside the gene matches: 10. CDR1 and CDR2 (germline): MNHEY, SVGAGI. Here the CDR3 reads CASSLRQGGAGYGYTF. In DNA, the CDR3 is TGTGCCAGCAGTTTACGACAGGGGGGCGCTGGCTATGGCTACACCTTC.

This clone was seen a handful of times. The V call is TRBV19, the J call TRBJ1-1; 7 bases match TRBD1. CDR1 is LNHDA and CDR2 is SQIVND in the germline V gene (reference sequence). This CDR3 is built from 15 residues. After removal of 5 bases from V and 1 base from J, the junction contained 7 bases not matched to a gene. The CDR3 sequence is CASSAYRGGNTEAFF. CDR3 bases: TGTGCCAGTAGTGCCTACAGGGGAGGGAACACTGAAGCTTTCTTT.

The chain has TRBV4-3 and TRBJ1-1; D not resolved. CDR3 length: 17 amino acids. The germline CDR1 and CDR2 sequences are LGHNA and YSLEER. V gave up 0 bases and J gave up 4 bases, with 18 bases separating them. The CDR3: CASSQDLGMSGSTEAFF. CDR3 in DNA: TGCGCCAGCAGCCAAGATCTGGGGATGAGCGGAAGCACTGAAGCTTTCTTT.

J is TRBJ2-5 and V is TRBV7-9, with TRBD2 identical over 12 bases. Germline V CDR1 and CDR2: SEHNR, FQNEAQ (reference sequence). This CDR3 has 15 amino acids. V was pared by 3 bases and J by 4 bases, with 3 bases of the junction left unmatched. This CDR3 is CASSLASGRGETQYF. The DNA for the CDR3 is TGTGCCAGCAGCTTGGCTAGCGGGAGGGGAGAGACCCAGTACTTC.

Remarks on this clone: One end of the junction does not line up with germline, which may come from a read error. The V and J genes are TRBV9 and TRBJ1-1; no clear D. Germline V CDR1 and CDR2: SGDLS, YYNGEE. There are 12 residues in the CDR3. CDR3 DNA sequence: TGTGCCAGCAGCGTAGGGCACACCGAAGCTTTCTTT. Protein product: CASSVGHTEAFF.

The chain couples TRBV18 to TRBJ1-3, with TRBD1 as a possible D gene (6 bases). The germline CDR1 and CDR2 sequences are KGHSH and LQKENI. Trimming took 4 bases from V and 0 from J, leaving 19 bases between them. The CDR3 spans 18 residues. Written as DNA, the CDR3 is TGTGCCAGCTCACTAACTCGTACAGGGCCCTCCTCTGGAAACACCATATATTTT. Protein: CASSLTRTGPSSGNTIYF.

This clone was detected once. This CDR3 reads CASSLGRLANTGELFF. CDR3 coding DNA: TGTGCCAGCAGCTTAGGGAGGCTAGCGAACACCGGGGAGCTGTTTTTT. J is TRBJ2-2 and V is TRBV7-2; tentatively, D is TRBD2 (5 bases). The CDR3 is made up of 16 amino acids. Trimming removed 1 base from V and 0 bases from J, with 9 bases in between. CDR1 is SGHTA, CDR2 FQGNSA, per germline.

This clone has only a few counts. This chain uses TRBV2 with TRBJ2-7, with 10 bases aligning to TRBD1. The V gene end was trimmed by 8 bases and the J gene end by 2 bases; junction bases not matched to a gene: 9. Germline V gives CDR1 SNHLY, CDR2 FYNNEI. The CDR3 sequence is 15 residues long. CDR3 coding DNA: TGTGCCAGCCTTAGCGTCGGACAGGGGGCCTACGAGCAGTACTTC. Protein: CASLSVGQGAYEQYF. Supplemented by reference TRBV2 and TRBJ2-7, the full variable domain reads EPEVTQTPSHQVTQMGQEVILRCVPISNHLYFYWYRQILGQKVEFLVSFYNNEISEKSEIFDDQFSVERPDGSNFTLKIRSTKLEDSAMYFCASLSVGQGAYEQYFGPGTRLTVT.

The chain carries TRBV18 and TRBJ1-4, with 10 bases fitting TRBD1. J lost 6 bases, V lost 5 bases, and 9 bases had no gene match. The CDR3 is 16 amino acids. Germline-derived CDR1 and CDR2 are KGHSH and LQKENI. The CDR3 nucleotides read TGTGCCAGCTCAACGACAGGGGGCCCAAAGGATGAAAAACTGTTTTTT. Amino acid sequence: CASSTTGGPKDEKLFF.

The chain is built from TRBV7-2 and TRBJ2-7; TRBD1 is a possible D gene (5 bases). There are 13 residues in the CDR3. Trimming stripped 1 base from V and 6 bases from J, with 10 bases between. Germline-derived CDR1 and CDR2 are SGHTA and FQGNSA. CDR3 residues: CASSLVGAAEQYF. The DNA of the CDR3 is TGTGCCAGCAGCTTAGTTGGGGCTGCCGAGCAGTACTTC.

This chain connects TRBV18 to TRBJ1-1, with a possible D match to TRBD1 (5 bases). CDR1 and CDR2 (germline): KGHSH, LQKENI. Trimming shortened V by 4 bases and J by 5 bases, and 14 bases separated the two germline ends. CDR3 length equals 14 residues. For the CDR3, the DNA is TGTGCCAGCTCACTACAGGAAAAGGGGACTGAAGCTTTCTTT. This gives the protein CASSLQEKGTEAFF.

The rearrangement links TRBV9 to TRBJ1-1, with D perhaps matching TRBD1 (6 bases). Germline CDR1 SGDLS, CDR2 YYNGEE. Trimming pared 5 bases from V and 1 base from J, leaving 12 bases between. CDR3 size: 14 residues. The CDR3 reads CASSPAGANTEAFF. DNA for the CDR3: TGTGCCAGCAGTCCAGCAGGGGCGAACACTGAAGCTTTCTTT. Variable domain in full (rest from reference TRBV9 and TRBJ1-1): DSGVTQTPKHLITATGQRVTLRCSPRSGDLSVYWYQQSLDQGLQFLIQYYNGEERAKGNILERFSAQQFPDLHSELNLSSLELGDSALYFCASSPAGANTEAFFGQGTRLTVV.

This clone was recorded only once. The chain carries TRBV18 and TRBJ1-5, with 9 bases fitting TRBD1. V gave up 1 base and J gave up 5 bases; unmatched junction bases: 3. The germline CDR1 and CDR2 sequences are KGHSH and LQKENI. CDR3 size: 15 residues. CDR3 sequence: CASSPRTGEDQPQHF. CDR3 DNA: TGTGCCAGCTCACCACGGACAGGGGAGGATCAGCCCCAGCATTTT.

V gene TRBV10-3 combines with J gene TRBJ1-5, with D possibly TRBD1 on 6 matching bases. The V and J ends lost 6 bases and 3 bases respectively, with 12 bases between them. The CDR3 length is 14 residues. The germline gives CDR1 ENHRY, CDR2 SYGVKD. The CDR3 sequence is CAIRAGDANQPQHF. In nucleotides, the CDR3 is TGTGCCATCAGGGCAGGGGACGCCAATCAGCCCCAGCATTTT.